Listed below are T cell receptor beta chains from one sample, sequenced in a study of technical replicates of blood from a handful of donors. Sequencing was performed with immunoSEQ multiplex PCR; in TCRdb, only in-frame clones are kept and a portion is missing. The table has 45,000 to 55,000 clones, 90% to 97% seen once. The sample taken for sequencing was T cells isolated from PBMCs. These receptors were collected from a human donor in good health. CDR3s include the opening cysteine and the closing phenylalanine or tryptophan. Fields, in order: clone size, J gene, D gene, V gene, CDR3 protein, CDR3 DNA. The D gene is left open where the match is weak. Size tells how often a clone was seen (once, few, many) or the class of an expanded clone, and some rows leave it out.

abundance: .
j_gene: TRBJ2-7
d_gene: TRBD1
v_gene: TRBV7-9
CDR3aa: CASSQTRDRGDEQYF
CDR3nt: TGTGCCAGCAGCCAAACCCGGGACAGGGGGGACGAGCAGTACTTC

abundance: once
j_gene: TRBJ1-1
d_gene: TRBD1
v_gene: TRBV5-6
CDR3aa: CASSPTGARTEAFF
CDR3nt: TGTGCCAGCAGCCCCACAGGGGCTCGCACTGAAGCTTTCTTT

abundance: .
j_gene: TRBJ2-7
d_gene: TRBD1
v_gene: TRBV6-1
CDR3aa: CASRTGDISYEQYF
CDR3nt: TGTGCCAGCAGGACAGGGGATATTAGTTACGAGCAGTACTTC

abundance: .
j_gene: TRBJ2-5
d_gene: TRBD2
v_gene: TRBV2
CDR3aa: CASSEGGLAGAQSRGETQYF
CDR3nt: TGTGCCAGCAGTGAAGGGGGACTAGCGGGAGCCCAAAGTAGGGGAGAGACCCAGTACTTC

abundance: once
j_gene: TRBJ1-1
d_gene: .
v_gene: TRBV4-1
CDR3aa: CASSQGRRAAGTEAFF
CDR3nt: TGCGCCAGCAGCCAAGGGAGGAGGGCCGCGGGCACTGAAGCTTTCTTT

abundance: .
j_gene: TRBJ1-1
d_gene: .
v_gene: TRBV5-1
CDR3aa: CASSLNRMNTEAFF
CDR3nt: TGCGCCAGCAGCTTGAACAGAATGAACACTGAAGCTTTCTTT

abundance: .
j_gene: TRBJ2-2
d_gene: TRBD2
v_gene: TRBV29-1
CDR3aa: CSVNGRELNTGELFF
CDR3nt: TGCAGCGTTAACGGGAGGGAGTTGAACACCGGGGAGCTGTTTTTT

abundance: .
j_gene: TRBJ2-7
d_gene: .
v_gene: TRBV30
CDR3aa: CAWSEWSSYEQYF
CDR3nt: TGTGCCTGGAGTGAATGGAGCTCCTACGAGCAGTACTTC

abundance: .
j_gene: TRBJ2-7
d_gene: TRBD1
v_gene: TRBV29-1
CDR3aa: CSVEQGPSYEQYF
CDR3nt: TGCAGCGTCGAACAGGGGCCCTCCTACGAGCAGTACTTC

abundance: .
j_gene: TRBJ1-1
d_gene: .
v_gene: TRBV19
CDR3aa: CASRGAQTEAFF
CDR3nt: TGTGCCAGTAGGGGGGCGCAGACTGAAGCTTTCTTT

abundance: .
j_gene: TRBJ1-5
d_gene: .
v_gene: TRBV21-1
CDR3aa: CASSKKTDSNQPQHF
CDR3nt: TGTGCCAGCAGCAAAAAGACAGATAGCAATCAGCCCCAGCATTTT

abundance: .
j_gene: TRBJ1-1
d_gene: .
v_gene: TRBV27
CDR3aa: CASSLSLGTEAFF
CDR3nt: TGTGCCAGCAGTTTATCCCTAGGCACTGAAGCTTTCTTT

abundance: .
j_gene: TRBJ2-7
d_gene: .
v_gene: TRBV10-1
CDR3aa: CASSEVQGTYEQYF
CDR3nt: TGCGCCAGCAGTGAAGTTCAGGGGACCTACGAGCAGTACTTC

abundance: .
j_gene: TRBJ1-1
d_gene: .
v_gene: TRBV9
CDR3aa: CASSAGIRGQPRAEAFF
CDR3nt: TGTGCCAGCAGCGCCGGGATTCGCGGACAGCCTAGAGCTGAAGCTTTCTTT

abundance: .
j_gene: TRBJ2-1
d_gene: TRBD2
v_gene: TRBV7-3
CDR3aa: CASSSSGSGRYNEQFF
CDR3nt: TGTGCCAGCAGCTCCAGTGGGAGCGGGAGGTACAATGAGCAGTTCTTC

abundance: .
j_gene: TRBJ2-1
d_gene: TRBD2
v_gene: TRBV6-1
CDR3aa: CASSEGGTSGTPANEQFF
CDR3nt: TGTGCCAGCAGTGAAGGGGGGACTAGCGGGACCCCGGCCAATGAGCAGTTCTTC

abundance: .
j_gene: TRBJ1-2
d_gene: .
v_gene: TRBV9
CDR3aa: CASSVAESGHRSYTF
CDR3nt: TGTGCCAGCAGCGTAGCCGAATCGGGACACCGGAGCTACACCTTC

abundance: .
j_gene: TRBJ1-1
d_gene: .
v_gene: TRBV28
CDR3aa: CASGTGLWTEAFF
CDR3nt: TGTGCCAGCGGCACAGGGTTATGGACTGAAGCTTTCTTT

abundance: .
j_gene: TRBJ2-7
d_gene: TRBD1
v_gene: TRBV4-2
CDR3aa: CASSQPGQGSYEQYF
CDR3nt: TGTGCCAGCAGCCAACCGGGACAGGGTTCCTACGAGCAGTACTTC

abundance: .
j_gene: TRBJ2-1
d_gene: .
v_gene: TRBV2
CDR3aa: CASSGVGGLEQFF
CDR3nt: TGTGCCAGCAGTGGAGTAGGGGGTTTGGAACAGTTCTTC

abundance: .
j_gene: TRBJ2-7
d_gene: TRBD1
v_gene: TRBV13
CDR3aa: CASSSPDRAVTTYEQYF
CDR3nt: TGTGCCAGCAGCTCCCCGGACAGGGCCGTCACTACCTACGAGCAGTACTTC

abundance: .
j_gene: TRBJ1-2
d_gene: TRBD1
v_gene: TRBV14
CDR3aa: CASSPSRQGSGYTF
CDR3nt: TGTGCCAGCAGCCCTTCCCGACAGGGATCTGGCTACACCTTC

abundance: .
j_gene: TRBJ2-7
d_gene: .
v_gene: TRBV6-6
CDR3aa: CASSYISGSGEQYF
CDR3nt: TGTGCCAGCAGTTACATATCAGGGTCTGGCGAGCAGTACTTC

abundance: .
j_gene: TRBJ2-1
d_gene: .
v_gene: TRBV7-9
CDR3aa: CACGPDLNEQFF
CDR3nt: TGTGCCTGTGGTCCAGACTTGAATGAGCAGTTCTTC

abundance: .
j_gene: TRBJ2-7
d_gene: .
v_gene: TRBV28
CDR3aa: CATQAVGEQYF
CDR3nt: TGTGCCACCCAGGCTGTGGGCGAGCAGTACTTC

abundance: .
j_gene: TRBJ2-1
d_gene: .
v_gene: TRBV7-2
CDR3aa: CASSLRGPLNNEQFF
CDR3nt: TGTGCCAGCAGCTTGCGAGGGCCTTTAAACAATGAGCAGTTCTTC